This is a list of T cell receptor beta chains from one sample in a study of shared T cell receptors in the human thymus. Some clones are missing from TCRdb's copy, which holds only in-frame ones; the method was immunoSEQ multiplex PCR. Altogether roughly 560,000 clones are present, about 84% being singletons, with the ten largest covering roughly 0.013%. The same data also went into a second study, on human thymus T cells.

The sample comprised thymocytes. These receptors were collected from a boy younger than two with a congenital heart defect. Both conserved end residues are part of each CDR3. Fields, in order: D gene, clone size, V gene, J gene, CDR3 protein, CDR3 DNA. A D gene is named only where the DNA matches it firmly. Part of the rows lack a size; the others show once, few, many or a class for expanded clones.

D gene: TRBD2; clone size: .; V gene: TRBV5-1; J gene: TRBJ2-1; CDR3 protein: CASRPTRLADSYNEQFF; CDR3 DNA: TGCGCCAGCAGACCTACTAGACTAGCAGACTCCTACAATGAGCAGTTCTTC
D gene: .; clone size: .; V gene: TRBV6-5; J gene: TRBJ1-4; CDR3 protein: CASSSDGDRSNEKLFF; CDR3 DNA: TGTGCCAGCAGTTCAGACGGTGACAGATCAAATGAAAAACTGTTTTTT
D gene: TRBD2; clone size: .; V gene: TRBV27; J gene: TRBJ2-7; CDR3 protein: CASRGGRAYEQYF; CDR3 DNA: TGTGCCAGCAGGGGCGGGAGGGCCTACGAGCAGTACTTC
D gene: TRBD1; clone size: .; V gene: TRBV27; J gene: TRBJ1-3; CDR3 protein: CASSPTGTESGTDSGNTIYF; CDR3 DNA: TGTGCCAGCAGTCCCACCGGGACAGAGTCCGGAACGGACTCTGGAAACACCATATATTTT
D gene: TRBD1; clone size: .; V gene: TRBV6-5; J gene: TRBJ1-4; CDR3 protein: CASSWGTADEKLFF; CDR3 DNA: TGTGCCAGCAGTTGGGGGACAGCGGATGAAAAACTGTTTTTT
D gene: .; clone size: .; V gene: TRBV5-1; J gene: TRBJ1-6; CDR3 protein: CASRGAHNSPLHF; CDR3 DNA: TGCGCCAGCAGGGGAGCCCATAATTCACCCCTCCACTTT
D gene: TRBD2; clone size: few; V gene: TRBV6-4; J gene: TRBJ2-3; CDR3 protein: CASSDHPLPSGKTDTQYF; CDR3 DNA: TGTGCCAGCAGTGACCATCCCCTTCCTAGCGGGAAGACAGATACGCAGTATTTT
D gene: TRBD1; clone size: few; V gene: TRBV27; J gene: TRBJ1-5; CDR3 protein: CASSLRGTGQPQHF; CDR3 DNA: TGTGCCAGCAGTTTAAGAGGGACAGGGCAGCCCCAGCATTTT
D gene: TRBD1; clone size: .; V gene: TRBV6-6; J gene: TRBJ2-5; CDR3 protein: CASSYSSGGFRETQYF; CDR3 DNA: TGTGCCAGCAGTTACTCTTCAGGGGGCTTCAGAGAGACCCAGTACTTC
D gene: TRBD1; clone size: .; V gene: TRBV27; J gene: TRBJ1-4; CDR3 protein: CASSLQGTGDNLNEKLFF; CDR3 DNA: TGTGCCAGCAGTTTACAGGGGACAGGGGATAATTTAAACGAAAAACTGTTTTTT
D gene: .; clone size: once; V gene: TRBV28; J gene: TRBJ2-5; CDR3 protein: CASSLSNRTARETQYF; CDR3 DNA: TGTGCCAGCAGTTTATCAAATCGGACAGCCCGAGAGACCCAGTACTTC
D gene: .; clone size: .; V gene: TRBV5-6; J gene: TRBJ1-2; CDR3 protein: CASSSGSGDGYTF; CDR3 DNA: TGTGCCAGCAGTTCGGGATCCGGGGATGGCTACACCTTC
D gene: .; clone size: .; V gene: TRBV30; J gene: TRBJ1-2; CDR3 protein: CAWRVSEGEGYTF; CDR3 DNA: TGTGCCTGGCGGGTTTCCGAGGGGGAGGGCTACACCTTC
D gene: .; clone size: .; V gene: TRBV1; J gene: TRBJ2-5; CDR3 protein: CTSSQDLTSGRASETQYF; CDR3 DNA: TGCACCAGCAGCCAAGACCTTACTAGCGGGAGGGCCTCAGAGACCCAGTACTTC
D gene: .; clone size: few; V gene: TRBV7-9; J gene: TRBJ1-1; CDR3 protein: CASSWQGYTEAFF; CDR3 DNA: TGTGCCAGCAGCTGGCAGGGCTATACTGAAGCTTTCTTT
D gene: TRBD1; clone size: once; V gene: TRBV27; J gene: TRBJ1-2; CDR3 protein: CASNTGTGLPYGYTF; CDR3 DNA: TGTGCCAGCAACACCGGGACAGGGTTACCCTATGGCTACACCTTC
D gene: TRBD2; clone size: .; V gene: TRBV6-1; J gene: TRBJ2-5; CDR3 protein: CASSEARLAGGPGETQYF; CDR3 DNA: TGTGCCAGCAGTGAAGCAAGACTAGCGGGAGGGCCTGGAGAGACCCAGTACTTC
D gene: .; clone size: .; V gene: TRBV2; J gene: TRBJ2-7; CDR3 protein: CASSVGHYEQYF; CDR3 DNA: TGTGCCAGCAGTGTCGGACACTACGAGCAGTACTTC
D gene: TRBD2; clone size: .; V gene: TRBV27; J gene: TRBJ2-5; CDR3 protein: CASSEREGETQYF; CDR3 DNA: TGTGCCAGCAGCGAGCGGGAGGGGGAGACCCAGTACTTC
D gene: TRBD1; clone size: .; V gene: TRBV10-3; J gene: TRBJ2-2; CDR3 protein: CAISESGQGNTGELFF; CDR3 DNA: TGTGCCATCAGTGAGTCGGGACAGGGTAACACCGGGGAGCTGTTTTTT
D gene: TRBD2; clone size: .; V gene: TRBV4-2; J gene: TRBJ2-7; CDR3 protein: CASSQDPAGGPSYEQYF; CDR3 DNA: TGTGCCAGCAGCCAAGATCCCGCGGGAGGGCCGTCCTACGAGCAGTACTTC
D gene: .; clone size: once; V gene: TRBV6-1; J gene: TRBJ1-3; CDR3 protein: CASSERGQASGNTIYF; CDR3 DNA: TGTGCCAGCAGTGAACGCGGGCAGGCCTCTGGAAACACCATATATTTT
D gene: .; clone size: few; V gene: TRBV28; J gene: TRBJ2-7; CDR3 protein: CASSTRDRPYEQYF; CDR3 DNA: TGTGCCAGCAGTACGCGGGACCGCCCCTACGAGCAGTACTTC
D gene: TRBD1; clone size: few; V gene: TRBV19; J gene: TRBJ2-7; CDR3 protein: CASSKLPGQVSYEQYF; CDR3 DNA: TGTGCCAGTAGTAAGCTACCGGGACAGGTTTCCTACGAGCAGTACTTC
D gene: TRBD2; clone size: .; V gene: TRBV5-4; J gene: TRBJ2-7; CDR3 protein: CASSLGEGEQYF; CDR3 DNA: TGTGCCAGCAGCCTCGGGGAGGGAGAGCAGTACTTC
D gene: .; clone size: .; V gene: TRBV5-6; J gene: TRBJ1-2; CDR3 protein: CASSLAKGNPGGGYTF; CDR3 DNA: TGTGCCAGCAGCTTGGCCAAGGGCAACCCGGGGGGTGGCTACACCTTC
D gene: .; clone size: few; V gene: TRBV5-4; J gene: TRBJ1-2; CDR3 protein: CASSLAPAVRNYGYTF; CDR3 DNA: TGTGCCAGCAGCTTGGCTCCTGCCGTCCGGAACTATGGCTACACCTTC
D gene: .; clone size: .; V gene: TRBV5-6; J gene: TRBJ2-1; CDR3 protein: CASSLSYPGFYNEQFF; CDR3 DNA: TGTGCCAGCAGCCTGTCCTACCCGGGATTCTACAATGAGCAGTTCTTC
D gene: TRBD1; clone size: .; V gene: TRBV4-3; J gene: TRBJ2-3; CDR3 protein: CASSHFWTGQDPPPSTDTQYF; CDR3 DNA: TGCGCCAGCAGCCATTTCTGGACGGGACAGGACCCTCCCCCAAGCACAGATACGCAGTATTTT
D gene: TRBD2; clone size: .; V gene: TRBV27; J gene: TRBJ2-5; CDR3 protein: CASSSRASGRRETQYF; CDR3 DNA: TGTGCCAGCAGTTCTCGGGCTAGCGGGAGGAGAGAGACCCAGTACTTC
D gene: TRBD2; clone size: .; V gene: TRBV4-2; J gene: TRBJ2-3; CDR3 protein: CASSQGGTSGRGPGDTQYF; CDR3 DNA: TGTGCCAGCAGCCAAGGAGGGACTAGCGGGAGGGGTCCAGGCGATACGCAGTATTTT
D gene: TRBD2; clone size: .; V gene: TRBV5-6; J gene: TRBJ2-7; CDR3 protein: CASSLDYSSGSYEQYF; CDR3 DNA: TGTGCCAGCAGCTTAGACTACTCTAGCGGATCATACGAGCAGTACTTC
D gene: .; clone size: .; V gene: TRBV9; J gene: TRBJ2-1; CDR3 protein: CASSSGLYNEQFF; CDR3 DNA: TGTGCCAGCAGCTCTGGGCTCTACAATGAGCAGTTCTTC
D gene: .; clone size: .; V gene: TRBV30; J gene: TRBJ2-5; CDR3 protein: CAWTDSGETQYF; CDR3 DNA: TGTGCCTGGACCGACAGTGGGGAGACCCAGTACTTC
D gene: TRBD2; clone size: .; V gene: TRBV27; J gene: TRBJ2-2; CDR3 protein: CASTGGRGGTGELFF; CDR3 DNA: TGTGCCAGCACCGGGGGGAGGGGCGGCACCGGGGAGCTGTTTTTT
D gene: TRBD1; clone size: .; V gene: TRBV6-5; J gene: TRBJ1-5; CDR3 protein: CASKGGRNQPQHF; CDR3 DNA: TGTGCCAGCAAAGGGGGCCGCAATCAGCCCCAGCATTTT
D gene: TRBD2; clone size: .; V gene: TRBV9; J gene: TRBJ2-3; CDR3 protein: CASTPGTSGRDTQYF; CDR3 DNA: TGTGCCAGCACCCCGGGGACTAGCGGGCGAGATACGCAGTATTTT
D gene: .; clone size: .; V gene: TRBV7-2; J gene: TRBJ2-7; CDR3 protein: CASSLGTDSYEQYF; CDR3 DNA: TGTGCCAGCAGCTTAGGGACAGACTCCTACGAGCAGTACTTC